This T cell receptor (beta chain) was recorded in a study of blood T cell repertoires in COVID-19. This table comes from immunoSEQ multiplex PCR, and its TCRdb copy is limited to in-frame clones, with some not included. The sample records about 110,000 clones, roughly 87% being singletons. Germline V CDR1 and CDR2: SQVTM, ANQGSEA. After removal of 6 bases from V and 6 bases from J, the junction contained 5 bases not matched to a gene. The CDR3 spans 13 residues. Input material: peripheral blood. This sequence was found in a human donor in a cohort sampled during active COVID-19. The V gene is TRBV29-1, the J gene TRBJ1-1; 12 bases agree with TRBD1. The CDR3 loop is CSVGRDRGPEAFF. The CDR3 DNA follows: TGCAGCGTGGGACGGGACAGGGGGCCTGAAGCTTTCTTT.